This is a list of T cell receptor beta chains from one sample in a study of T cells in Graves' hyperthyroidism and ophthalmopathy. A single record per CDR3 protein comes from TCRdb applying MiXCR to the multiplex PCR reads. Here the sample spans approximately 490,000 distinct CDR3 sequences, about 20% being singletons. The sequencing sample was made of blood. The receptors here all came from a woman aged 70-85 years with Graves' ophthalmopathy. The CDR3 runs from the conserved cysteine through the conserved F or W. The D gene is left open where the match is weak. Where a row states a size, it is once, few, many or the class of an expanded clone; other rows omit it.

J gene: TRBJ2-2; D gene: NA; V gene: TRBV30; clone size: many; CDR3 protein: CAWSVQAAGELFF; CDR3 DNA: TGTGCCTGGAGTGTACAGGCGGCCGGGGAGCTGTTTTTT
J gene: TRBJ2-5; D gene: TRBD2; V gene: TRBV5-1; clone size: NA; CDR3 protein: CASSSIAGDMETQYF; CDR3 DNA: TGCGCCAGCAGCTCGATAGCGGGAGATATGGAGACCCAGTACTTC
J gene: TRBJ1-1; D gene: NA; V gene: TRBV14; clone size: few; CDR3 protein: CASSQWDTGRTEAFF; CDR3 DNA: TGTGCCAGCAGCCAATGGGACACTGGGCGGACTGAAGCTTTCTTT
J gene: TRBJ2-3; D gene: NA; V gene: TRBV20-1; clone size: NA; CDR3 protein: CSARDSAESGQYF; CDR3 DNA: TGCAGTGCTAGAGATTCGGCCGAGTCAGGGCAGTATTTT
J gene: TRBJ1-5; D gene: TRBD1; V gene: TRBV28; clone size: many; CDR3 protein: CASRLQGATNQPQHF; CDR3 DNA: TGTGCCAGCAGATTACAGGGGGCGACGAATCAGCCCCAGCATTTT
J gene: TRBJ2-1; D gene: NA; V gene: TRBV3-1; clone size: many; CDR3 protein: CASSLLSSRDDEQFF; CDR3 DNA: TGTGCCAGCAGCCTCCTTTCTAGTCGGGACGATGAGCAGTTCTTC
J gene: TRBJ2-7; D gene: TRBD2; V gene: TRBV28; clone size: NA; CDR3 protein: CASSFWGLVGEQYF; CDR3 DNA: TGTGCCAGCAGTTTTTGGGGACTAGTAGGCGAGCAGTACTTC
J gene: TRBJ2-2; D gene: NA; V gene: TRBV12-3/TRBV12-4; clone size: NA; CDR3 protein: CASSAVREPNTGELFF; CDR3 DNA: TGTGCCAGCAGTGCCGTAAGGGAACCCAACACCGGGGAGCTGTTTTTT
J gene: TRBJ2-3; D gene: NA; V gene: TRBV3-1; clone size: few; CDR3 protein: CASSQPPSDTQYF; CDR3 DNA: TGTGCCAGCAGCCAACCCCCCTCCGATACGCAGTATTTT
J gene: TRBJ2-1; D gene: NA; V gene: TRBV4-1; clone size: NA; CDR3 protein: CASSQEVGTPFF; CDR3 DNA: TGCGCCAGCAGCCAAGAAGTGGGAACTCCGTTCTTC
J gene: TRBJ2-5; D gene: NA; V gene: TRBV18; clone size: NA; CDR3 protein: CASSPRTNQETQYF; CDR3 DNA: TGTGCCAGCTCACCCCGGACCAACCAAGAGACCCAGTACTTC
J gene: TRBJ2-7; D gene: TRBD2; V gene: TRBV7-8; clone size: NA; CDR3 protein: CASSWTSGRVYEQYF; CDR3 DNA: TGTGCCAGCAGCTGGACTAGCGGGAGGGTCTACGAGCAGTACTTC
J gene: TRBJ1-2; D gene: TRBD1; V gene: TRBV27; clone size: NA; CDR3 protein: CASSFLPGTGRSGYTF; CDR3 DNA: TGTGCCAGCAGTTTTTTGCCAGGGACAGGCCGCTCGGGGTACACCTTC
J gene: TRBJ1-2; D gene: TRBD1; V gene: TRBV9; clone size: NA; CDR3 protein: CASSVGGRGADYGYTF; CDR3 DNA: TGTGCCAGCAGCGTAGGAGGCAGGGGGGCTGACTATGGCTACACCTTC
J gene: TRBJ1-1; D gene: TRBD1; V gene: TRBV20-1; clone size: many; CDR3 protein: CSALDRVTVAFF; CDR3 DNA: TGCAGTGCTCTCGACAGGGTAACGGTTGCTTTCTTT
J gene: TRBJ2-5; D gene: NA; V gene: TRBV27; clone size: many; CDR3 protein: CASSLGSVSQETQYF; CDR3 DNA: TGTGCCAGCAGTTTAGGTTCGGTGTCCCAAGAGACCCAGTACTTC
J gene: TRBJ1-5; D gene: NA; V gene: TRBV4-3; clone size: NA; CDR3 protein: CASSQVAGRRNQPQHF; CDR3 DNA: TGCGCCAGCAGCCAGGTCGCAGGAAGGCGGAATCAGCCCCAGCATTTT
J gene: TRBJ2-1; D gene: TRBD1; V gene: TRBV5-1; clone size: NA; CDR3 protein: CASSFPRDRLNEQFF; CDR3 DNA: TGCGCCAGCAGCTTTCCTCGGGACAGGTTGAATGAGCAGTTCTTC
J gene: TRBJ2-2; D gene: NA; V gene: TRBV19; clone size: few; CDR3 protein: CASSNRANTGELFF; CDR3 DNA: TGTGCCAGTAGTAATAGGGCAAACACCGGGGAGCTGTTTTTT
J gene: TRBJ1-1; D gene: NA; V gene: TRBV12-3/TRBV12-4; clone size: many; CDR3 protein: CASSFLSATEAFF; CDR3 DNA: TGTGCCAGCAGTTTCTTGTCGGCCACTGAAGCTTTCTTT
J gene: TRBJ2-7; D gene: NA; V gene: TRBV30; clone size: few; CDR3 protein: CAWTGLTDEQYF; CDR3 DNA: TGTGCCTGGACCGGGTTGACTGACGAGCAGTACTTC
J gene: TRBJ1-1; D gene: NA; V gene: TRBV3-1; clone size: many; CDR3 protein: CASSQVGAVTEAFF; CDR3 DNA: TGTGCCAGCAGCCAAGTGGGGGCGGTCACTGAAGCTTTCTTT
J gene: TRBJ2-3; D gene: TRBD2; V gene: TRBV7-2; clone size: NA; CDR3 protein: CASSFSGRAADTQYF; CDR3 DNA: TGTGCCAGCAGCTTTAGCGGGAGGGCCGCAGATACGCAGTATTTT
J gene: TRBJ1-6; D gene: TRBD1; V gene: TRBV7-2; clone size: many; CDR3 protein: CASSPGQGPNSPLHF; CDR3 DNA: TGTGCCAGCAGCCCCGGACAGGGCCCTAATTCACCCCTCCACTTT
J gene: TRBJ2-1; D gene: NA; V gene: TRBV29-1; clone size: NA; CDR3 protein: CSVEIVRASGVGEQFF; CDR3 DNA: TGCAGCGTTGAAATTGTGAGGGCTAGTGGGGTGGGGGAGCAGTTCTTC
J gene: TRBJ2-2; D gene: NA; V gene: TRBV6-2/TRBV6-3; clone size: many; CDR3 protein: CASSYTRNTGELFF; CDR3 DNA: TGTGCCAGCAGTTATACCAGGAACACCGGGGAGCTGTTTTTT
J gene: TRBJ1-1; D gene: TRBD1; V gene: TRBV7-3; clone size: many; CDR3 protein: CASSLNPPGTGPNTEAFF; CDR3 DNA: TGTGCCAGCAGCTTAAACCCCCCGGGGACAGGACCGAACACTGAAGCTTTCTTT
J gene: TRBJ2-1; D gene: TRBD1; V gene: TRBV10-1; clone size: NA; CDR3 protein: CASSEPGQGRNEQFF; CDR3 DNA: TGCGCCAGCAGTGAGCCGGGACAGGGGAGGAATGAGCAGTTCTTC
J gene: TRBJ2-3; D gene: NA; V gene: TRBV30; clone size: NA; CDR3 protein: CAWSVGGRDTQYF; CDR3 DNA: TGTGCCTGGAGTGTCGGCGGCCGGGATACGCAGTATTTT
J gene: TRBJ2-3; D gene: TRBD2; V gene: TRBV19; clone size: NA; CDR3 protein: CASSILSGGDDTQYF; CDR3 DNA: TGTGCCAGTAGTATCTTGAGCGGGGGGGATGATACGCAGTATTTT
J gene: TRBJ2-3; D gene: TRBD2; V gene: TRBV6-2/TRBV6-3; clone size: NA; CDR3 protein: CASSYSPAGVGDTQYF; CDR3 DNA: TGTGCCAGCAGTTACTCGCCAGCGGGAGTGGGGGATACGCAGTATTTT
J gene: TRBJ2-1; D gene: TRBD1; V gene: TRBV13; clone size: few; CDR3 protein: CASSSSDRGMHEQFF; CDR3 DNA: TGTGCCAGCAGCTCCTCGGACAGGGGGATGCATGAGCAGTTCTTC
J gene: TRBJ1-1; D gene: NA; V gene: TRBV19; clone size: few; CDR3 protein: CASGLAGVMNTEAFF; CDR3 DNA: TGTGCCAGTGGGCTCGCAGGGGTTATGAACACTGAAGCTTTCTTT
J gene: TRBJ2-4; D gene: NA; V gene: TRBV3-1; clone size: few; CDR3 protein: CASSQLGAGGNIQYF; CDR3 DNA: TGTGCCAGCAGCCAACTCGGGGCCGGGGGAAACATTCAGTACTTC
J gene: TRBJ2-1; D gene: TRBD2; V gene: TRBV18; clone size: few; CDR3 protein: CASSPREGLHEQFF; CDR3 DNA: TGTGCCAGCTCACCCCGGGAGGGCCTCCATGAGCAGTTCTTC
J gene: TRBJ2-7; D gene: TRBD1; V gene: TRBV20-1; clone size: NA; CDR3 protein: CSAKTGGDEQYF; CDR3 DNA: TGCAGTGCTAAGACAGGGGGCGACGAGCAGTACTTC
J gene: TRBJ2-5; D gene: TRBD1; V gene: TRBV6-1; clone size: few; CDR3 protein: CASNRRQGTQYF; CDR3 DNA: TGTGCCAGCAACAGGAGACAGGGCACCCAGTACTTC
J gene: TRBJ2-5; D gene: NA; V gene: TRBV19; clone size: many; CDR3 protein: CASSIHGETQYF; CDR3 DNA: TGTGCCAGTAGTATTCACGGAGAGACCCAGTACTTC
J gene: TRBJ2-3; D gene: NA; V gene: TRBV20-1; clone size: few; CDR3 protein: CSARPGSTDTQYF; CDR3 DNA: TGCAGTGCTAGGCCAGGGAGCACAGATACGCAGTATTTT
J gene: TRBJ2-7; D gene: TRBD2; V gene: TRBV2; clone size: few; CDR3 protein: CASTQRGGEQYF; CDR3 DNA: TGTGCCAGCACCCAACGGGGGGGCGAGCAGTACTTC
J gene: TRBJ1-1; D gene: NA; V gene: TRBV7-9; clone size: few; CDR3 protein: CASSLRGGTNTEAFF; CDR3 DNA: TGTGCCAGCAGCTTAAGGGGCGGCACGAACACTGAAGCTTTCTTT
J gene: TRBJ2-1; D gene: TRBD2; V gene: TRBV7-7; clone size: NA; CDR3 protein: CASSMGLAYEQFF; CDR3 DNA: TGTGCTAGCAGTATGGGACTAGCCTATGAGCAGTTCTTC
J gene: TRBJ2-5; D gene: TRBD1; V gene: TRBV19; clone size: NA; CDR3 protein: CASSIGTGGTETQYF; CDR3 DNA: TGTGCCAGTAGTATCGGAACAGGGGGCACAGAGACCCAGTACTTC
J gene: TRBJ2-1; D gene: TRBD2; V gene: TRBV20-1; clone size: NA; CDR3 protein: CSARALGLAGRSRIYNEQFF; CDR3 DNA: TGCAGTGCACGCGCCCTGGGACTAGCGGGAAGGTCCAGGATTTACAATGAGCAGTTCTTC
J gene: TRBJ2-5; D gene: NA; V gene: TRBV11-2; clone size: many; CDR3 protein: CASSLDVSSKETQYF; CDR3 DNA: TGTGCCAGCAGCTTAGACGTCTCCAGCAAAGAGACCCAGTACTTC